This T cell receptor beta chain emerged from a study of cytomegalovirus exposure and HLA in healthy donors. Trimming cost V 0 bases and J 0 bases, with 10 bases left between them. The CDR3 covers 17 residues. Looked up from germline, CDR1 is SGHRS and CDR2 is YFSETQ. Amplification used 60 Vbeta primers and 13 Jbeta primers. The table came from immunoSEQ multiplex PCR; TCRdb's copy has only in-frame clones and leaves some out. In the table there are some 130,000 clones, approximately 79% of which are singletons. This clonotype was sampled from a man in his forties or fifties in good health and CMV-seropositive. Sequenced sample: PBMCs. The V call is TRBV5-1, the J call TRBJ2-6; D is possibly TRBD1 (5 bases). The CDR3 bases are TGCGCCAGCAGCTTGGGACAGATCTTCTCTGGGGCCAACGTCCTGACTTTC. Protein sequence: CASSLGQIFSGANVLTF.